This record covers a single T cell receptor (beta chain). What it binds is not known. Some clones are missing from TCRdb's copy, which holds only in-frame ones; the method was immunoSEQ multiplex PCR. Among thousands of clones listed, approximately 85% were seen once. This entry comes from a study of immune evolution from preneoplasia to lung adenocarcinoma. Study-level results: Later-stage lesions appeared to have more T cells, more diversity, less clonality. Top clone share appeared to fall from AAH through AIS, MIA, adenocarcinoma. T cell clonality was higher in KRAS-mutant than EGFR-mutant or wild-type nodules.

Trimming left V 5 bases short and J 3 bases short, with 11 bases between. CDR3 size: 14 residues. Germline CDR1 SGHRS, CDR2 YFSETQ. This chain joins TRBV5-1 and TRBJ2-2; D not resolved. Input material: FFPE invasive lung adenocarcinoma tissue. This TCR was recovered from a person in their fifties with lung adenocarcinoma. The CDR3 here is CASSVGWDTGELFF. CDR3 in DNA: TGCGCCAGCAGTGTTGGTTGGGACACCGGGGAGCTGTTTTTT.